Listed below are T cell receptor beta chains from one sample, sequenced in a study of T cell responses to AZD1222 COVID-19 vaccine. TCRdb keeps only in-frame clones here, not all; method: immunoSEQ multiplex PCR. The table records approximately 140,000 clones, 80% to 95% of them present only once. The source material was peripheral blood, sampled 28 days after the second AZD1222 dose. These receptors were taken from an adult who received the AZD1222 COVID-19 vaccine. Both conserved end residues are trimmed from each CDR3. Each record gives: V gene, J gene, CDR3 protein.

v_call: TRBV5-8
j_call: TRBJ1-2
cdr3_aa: ASSLGGRGYT

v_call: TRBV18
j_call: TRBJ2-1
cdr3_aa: ASSPGSSSYNEQF

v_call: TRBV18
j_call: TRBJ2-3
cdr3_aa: ASSPLSGGPHTQY

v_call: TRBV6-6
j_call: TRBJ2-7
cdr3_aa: ASKIRGGGDEQY

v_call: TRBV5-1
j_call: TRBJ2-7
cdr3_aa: ASSLSSASYEQY

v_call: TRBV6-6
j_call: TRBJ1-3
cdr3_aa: ASSNGQLSGNTIY

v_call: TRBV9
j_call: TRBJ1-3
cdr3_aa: ASSPPARPNSGNTIY

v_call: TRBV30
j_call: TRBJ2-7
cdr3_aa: AAGRVTNYEQY

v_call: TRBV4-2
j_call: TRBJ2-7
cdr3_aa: ASSQDFQKQY

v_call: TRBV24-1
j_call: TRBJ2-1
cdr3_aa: ATSEPPGLAINEQF

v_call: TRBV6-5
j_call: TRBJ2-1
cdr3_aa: ASSPRLAYNEQF

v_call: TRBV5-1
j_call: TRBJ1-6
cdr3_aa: ASSLVPGNNSPLH

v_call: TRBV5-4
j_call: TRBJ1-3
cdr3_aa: ASSLGTGARSGNTIY

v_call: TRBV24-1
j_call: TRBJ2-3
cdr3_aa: ATSWLGSDTQY

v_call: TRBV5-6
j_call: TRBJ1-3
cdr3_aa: ASSFGTGGSGNTIY

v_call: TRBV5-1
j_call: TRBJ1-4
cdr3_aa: ASSLEPDRVEKLF

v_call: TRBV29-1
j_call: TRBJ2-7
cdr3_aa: SVSRLAGSYEQY

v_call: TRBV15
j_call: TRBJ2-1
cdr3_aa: ATSRALAGGNEQF

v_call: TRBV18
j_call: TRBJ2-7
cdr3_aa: ASSRGGQRSYEQY

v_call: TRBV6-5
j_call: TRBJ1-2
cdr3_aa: ASSYGGQGAGYT

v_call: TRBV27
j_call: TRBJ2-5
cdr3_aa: ASSSRTGGRETQY

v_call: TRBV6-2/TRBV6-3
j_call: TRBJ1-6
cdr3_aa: ASSYSRGGNSPLH

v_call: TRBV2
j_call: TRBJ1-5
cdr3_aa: ASAGQGAQPQH